This T cell receptor beta chain was obtained from a study of cytomegalovirus exposure and HLA in healthy donors. The overall study: Earlier results showed 90 million to 130 million unique TCR beta sequences derived from roughly 190 million T cells. HLA-typed donors were the source of tens of millions of unique TCRs, which an early data release held. General study results and limits: A previous analysis found most TCR beta V segments productive roughly 87% or roughly 30% of the time. Association with HLA alleles at 0.05 false discovery rate was found for 15,000 or so TCR beta sequences in a later analysis.

This clone was observed a handful of times. The antigen is unknown. Germline assignment: CDR1 ENHRY and CDR2 SYGVKD. J gave up 7 bases and V 1 base, and 16 bases lay outside the gene matches. The CDR3 has 19 amino acids. The PCR ran on 60 Vbeta and 13 Jbeta primers. Clones were read by immunoSEQ multiplex PCR, and TCRdb kept only the in-frame ones, dropping some. The data contain approximately 150,000 clones, more than 65% of them singletons. The sample consisted of PBMCs. This receptor was identified in a man between 25 and 39 years old in good health and CMV-seropositive. V is TRBV10-3 and J is TRBJ2-1; 10 nucleotides agree with TRBD2. The CDR3 sequence is CAISEYPAGGIIFWNEQFF. In nucleotides, the CDR3 is TGTGCCATCAGTGAGTATCCAGCGGGAGGGATTATCTTTTGGAATGAGCAGTTCTTC.